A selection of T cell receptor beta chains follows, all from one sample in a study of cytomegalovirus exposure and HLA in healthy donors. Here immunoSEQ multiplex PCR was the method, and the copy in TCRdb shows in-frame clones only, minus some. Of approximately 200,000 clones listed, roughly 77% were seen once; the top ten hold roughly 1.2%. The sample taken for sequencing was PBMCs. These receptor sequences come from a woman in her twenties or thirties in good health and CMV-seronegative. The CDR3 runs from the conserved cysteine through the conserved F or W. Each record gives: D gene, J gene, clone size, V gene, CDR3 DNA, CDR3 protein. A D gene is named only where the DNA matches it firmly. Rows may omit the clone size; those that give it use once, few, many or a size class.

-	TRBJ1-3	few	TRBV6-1	TGTGCCAGCAAACGGGACTCGAGCTCTGGAAACACCATATATTTT	CASKRDSSSGNTIYF
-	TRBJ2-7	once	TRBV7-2	TGTGCCAGCAGCTTTTCAGGGTGGGAGCAGTACTTC	CASSFSGWEQYF
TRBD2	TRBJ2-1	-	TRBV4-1	TGCGCCAGCGCTTCTCAGAGAGCAGCGGGGGGTAGGAATGAGCAGTTCTTC	CASASQRAAGGRNEQFF
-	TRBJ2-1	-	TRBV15	TGTGCCACCAGCAGAGATAGGTTTGGCGGTTATGCCTACAATGAGCAGTTCTTC	CATSRDRFGGYAYNEQFF
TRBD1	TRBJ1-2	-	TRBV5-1	TGCGCCAGCAGCTTGGTAACAGGGGTTGGCTACACCTTC	CASSLVTGVGYTF
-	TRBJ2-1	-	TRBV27	TGTGCCAGCAGTTCTTCTTATGACTTCTACAATGAGCAGTTCTTC	CASSSSYDFYNEQFF
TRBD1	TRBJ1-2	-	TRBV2	TGTGCCAGCAGTGCGTCTCCCCGGGACAGGGGGCATGGCTACACCTTC	CASSASPRDRGHGYTF
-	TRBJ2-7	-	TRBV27	TGTGCCGCGGCAGGGGACGAGCAGTACTTC	CAAAGDEQYF
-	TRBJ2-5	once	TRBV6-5	TGTGCCAGCAGTTACTCGTCGGGGAGCCAAGAGACCCAGTACTTC	CASSYSSGSQETQYF
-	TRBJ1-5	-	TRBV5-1	TGCGCCAGCAGCTTGGAGGCGGGAAATCAGCCCCAGCATTTT	CASSLEAGNQPQHF
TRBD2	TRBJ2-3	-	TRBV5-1	TGCGCCAGCAGCTTGGATAGCGGGAGGGCCTTGGGGACGCAGTATTTT	CASSLDSGRALGTQYF
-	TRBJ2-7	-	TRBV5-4	TGTGCCAGCAGCTCCAGCTCCTACGAGCAGTACTTC	CASSSSSYEQYF
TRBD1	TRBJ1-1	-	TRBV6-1	TGTGCCAGCAGTGCAGGGACAGGGGGCTATATGGTTGAAGCTTTCTTT	CASSAGTGGYMVEAFF
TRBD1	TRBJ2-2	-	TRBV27	TGTGCCAGCAGTTTTAGACAGGGTGCCGGGGAGCTGTTTTTT	CASSFRQGAGELFF
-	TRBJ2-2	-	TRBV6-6	TGTGCCAGCGGGGGCAGCAAGTCATACACCGGGGAGCTGTTTTTT	CASGGSKSYTGELFF
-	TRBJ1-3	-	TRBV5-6	TGTGCCAGCAGCTTGGGACAGTCGGGAAACACCATATATTTT	CASSLGQSGNTIYF
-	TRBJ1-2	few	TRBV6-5	TGTGCCAGCCAACTTCCAGGGGAAGGCTACACCTTC	CASQLPGEGYTF
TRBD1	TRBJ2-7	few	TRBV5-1	TGCGCCAGCAGCTCGACCGGGACAGGGGTTGGCGAGCAGTACTTC	CASSSTGTGVGEQYF
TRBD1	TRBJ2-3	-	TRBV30	TGTGCCGTGGGGACAGGGGCCGCAGATACGCAGTATTTT	CAVGTGAADTQYF
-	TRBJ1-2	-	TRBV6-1	TGTGCCAGCAGTTTGGACACCCTCTATGGCTACACCTTC	CASSLDTLYGYTF
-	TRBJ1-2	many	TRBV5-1	TGCGCCAGCAGCTCGGGGGGAGCTAACTATGGCTACACCTTC	CASSSGGANYGYTF
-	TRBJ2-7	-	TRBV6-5	TGTGCCAGCAGTCACCGACAGGATGGGCCCTACGAGCAGTACTTC	CASSHRQDGPYEQYF
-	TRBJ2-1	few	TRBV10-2	TGCGCCAGCAGTTCTATGGGACACCAAATAAATGAGCAGTTCTTC	CASSSMGHQINEQFF
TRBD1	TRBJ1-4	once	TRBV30	TGTGCCTGGAGTATCGGGACAGGGAATGAAAAACTGTTTTTT	CAWSIGTGNEKLFF
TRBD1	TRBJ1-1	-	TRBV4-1	TGCGCCAGCAGCCGAGGACAGGGGGCGATGAACACTGAAGCTTTCTTT	CASSRGQGAMNTEAFF
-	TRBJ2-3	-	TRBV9	TGTGCCAGCAGCGTAGTGGCTAGCCTATACACAGATACGCAGTATTTT	CASSVVASLYTDTQYF
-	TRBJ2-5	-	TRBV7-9	TGTGCCAGCAGCCTAAACACAGCATGGGAGACCCAGTACTTC	CASSLNTAWETQYF
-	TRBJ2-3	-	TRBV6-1	TGTGCCAGCAGCCCTAGCACAGATACGCAGTATTTT	CASSPSTDTQYF
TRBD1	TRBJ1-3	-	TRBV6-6	TGTGCCAGCAGCTTTTACTGGACAGGGGATGGAAACACCATATATTTT	CASSFYWTGDGNTIYF
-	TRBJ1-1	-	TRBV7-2	TGTGCCAGCAGCCTCCGGCGGGGTTCGAACACTGAAGCTTTCTTT	CASSLRRGSNTEAFF
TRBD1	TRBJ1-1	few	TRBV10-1	TGCGCCAGCAGTGAAGGGACAGGGATGAACACTGAAGCTTTCTTT	CASSEGTGMNTEAFF
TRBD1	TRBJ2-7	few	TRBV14	TGTGCCAGCAGCCAATTCGGGACAGGGCCCTACGAGCAGTACTTC	CASSQFGTGPYEQYF
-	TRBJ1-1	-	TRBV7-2	TGTGCCAGCAGCTTAGGAGGGTTCTTCCCTGAAGCTTTCTTT	CASSLGGFFPEAFF
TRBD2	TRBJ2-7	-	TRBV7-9	TGTGCCAGCAGCCCCAATAGCGGGGGGGCCTCCGAGCAGTACTTC	CASSPNSGGASEQYF
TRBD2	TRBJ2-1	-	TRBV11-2	TGTGCCAGCAGCTTAGAGACACTAGCGTTCTACAATGAGCAGTTCTTC	CASSLETLAFYNEQFF
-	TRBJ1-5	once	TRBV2	TGTGCCAGCAGTCTCACAGGGCCGCAGCCCCAGCATTTT	CASSLTGPQPQHF
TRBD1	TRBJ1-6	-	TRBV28	TGTGCCAGCAGGTCAGGGGGCGCGGGTAATTCACCCCTCCACTTT	CASRSGGAGNSPLHF
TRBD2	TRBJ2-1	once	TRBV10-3	TGTGCCATCAACGGCGGGAGTAGAAATGAGCAGTTCTTC	CAINGGSRNEQFF
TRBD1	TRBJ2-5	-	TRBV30	TGTGCCTGGAGTGTACGGGACAGGCTCCAAGAGACCCAGTACTTC	CAWSVRDRLQETQYF
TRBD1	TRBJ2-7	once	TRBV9	TGTGCCAGCAGCCGATCGGGGACAGAGGGCTCATCCCCTCTCTACGAGCAGTACTTC	CASSRSGTEGSSPLYEQYF
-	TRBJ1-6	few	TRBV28	TGTGCCAGCAGCCAACCCGGGCGGGGGAATTCACCCCTCCACTTT	CASSQPGRGNSPLHF
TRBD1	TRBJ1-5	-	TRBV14	TGTGCCAGCAGCCCACAGGGGGCTAATCAGCCCCAGCATTTT	CASSPQGANQPQHF
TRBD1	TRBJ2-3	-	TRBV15	TGTGCCACCAGCGACCGGACAGGCACTTATAGCACAGATACGCAGTATTTT	CATSDRTGTYSTDTQYF
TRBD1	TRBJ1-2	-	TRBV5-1	TGCGCCAGCAGCTTTGGGACAGGGGGCATCTATGGCTACACCTTC	CASSFGTGGIYGYTF
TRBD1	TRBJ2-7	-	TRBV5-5	TGTGCCAGCAGCCCGGACAGGATAGGCGAGCAGTACTTC	CASSPDRIGEQYF
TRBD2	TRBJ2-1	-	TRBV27	TGTGCCAGCAGCTTACTAGCGGGAGTTGCGAATGAGCAGTTCTTC	CASSLLAGVANEQFF
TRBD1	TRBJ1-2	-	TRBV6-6	TGTGCCAGCAGTCCACGGACAGGAACCTATGGCTACACCTTC	CASSPRTGTYGYTF
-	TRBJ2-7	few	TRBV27	TGTGCCAGCAGTCTAGGGGGCTACGAGCAGTACTTC	CASSLGGYEQYF
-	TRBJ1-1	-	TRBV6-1	TGTGCCAGCAGTGAAGTCCAGGGGAGCACTGAAGCTTTCTTT	CASSEVQGSTEAFF
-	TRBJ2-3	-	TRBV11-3	TGTGCCAGCAGCTTAGTTGGGACTAGCACAGATACGCAGTATTTT	CASSLVGTSTDTQYF
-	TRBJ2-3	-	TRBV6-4	TGTGCCAGCAGGCCACAGGGCTCAGATACGCAGTATTTT	CASRPQGSDTQYF